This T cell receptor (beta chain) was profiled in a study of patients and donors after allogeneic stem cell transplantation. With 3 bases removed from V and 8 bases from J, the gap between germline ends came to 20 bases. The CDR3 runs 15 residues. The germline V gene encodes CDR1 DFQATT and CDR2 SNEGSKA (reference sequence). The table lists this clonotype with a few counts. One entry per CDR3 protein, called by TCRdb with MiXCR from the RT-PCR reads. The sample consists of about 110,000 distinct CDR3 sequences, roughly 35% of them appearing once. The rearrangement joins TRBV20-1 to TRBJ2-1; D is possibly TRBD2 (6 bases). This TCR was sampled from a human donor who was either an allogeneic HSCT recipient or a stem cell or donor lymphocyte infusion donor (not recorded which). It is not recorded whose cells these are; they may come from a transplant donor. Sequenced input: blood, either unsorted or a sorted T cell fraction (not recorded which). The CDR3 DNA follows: TGCAGTGCTAGCAAGGAGACTAGTATCGATTATGAGCAGTTCTTC. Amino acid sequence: CSASKETSIDYEQFF.